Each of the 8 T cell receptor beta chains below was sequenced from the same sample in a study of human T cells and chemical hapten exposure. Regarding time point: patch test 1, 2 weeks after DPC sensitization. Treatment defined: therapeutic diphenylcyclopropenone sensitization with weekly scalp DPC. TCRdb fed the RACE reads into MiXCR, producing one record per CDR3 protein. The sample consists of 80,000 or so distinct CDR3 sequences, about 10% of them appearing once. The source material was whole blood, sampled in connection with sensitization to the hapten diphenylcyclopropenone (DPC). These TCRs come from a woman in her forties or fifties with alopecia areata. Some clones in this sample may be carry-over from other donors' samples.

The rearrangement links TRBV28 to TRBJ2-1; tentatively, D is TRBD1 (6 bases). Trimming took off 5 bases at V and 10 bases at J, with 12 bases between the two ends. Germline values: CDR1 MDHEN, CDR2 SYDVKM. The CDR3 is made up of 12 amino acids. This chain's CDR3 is CASSLIGTEQFF. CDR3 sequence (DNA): TGTGCCAGCAGTCTTATCGGGACAGAGCAGTTCTTC.

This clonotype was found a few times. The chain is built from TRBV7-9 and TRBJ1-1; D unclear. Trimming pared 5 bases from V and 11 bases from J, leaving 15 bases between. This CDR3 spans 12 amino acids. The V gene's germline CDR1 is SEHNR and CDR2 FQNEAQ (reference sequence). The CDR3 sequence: CASSPGEFRAFF. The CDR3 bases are TGTGCCAGCAGCCCCGGGGAATTTAGGGCTTTCTTT.

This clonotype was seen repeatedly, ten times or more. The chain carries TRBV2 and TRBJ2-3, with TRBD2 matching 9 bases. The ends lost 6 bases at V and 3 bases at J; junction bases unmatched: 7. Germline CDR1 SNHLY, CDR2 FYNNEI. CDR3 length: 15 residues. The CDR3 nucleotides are TGTGCCAGCAGCCCCGGGACTAGCAGTACAGATACGCAGTATTTT. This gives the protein CASSPGTSSTDTQYF.

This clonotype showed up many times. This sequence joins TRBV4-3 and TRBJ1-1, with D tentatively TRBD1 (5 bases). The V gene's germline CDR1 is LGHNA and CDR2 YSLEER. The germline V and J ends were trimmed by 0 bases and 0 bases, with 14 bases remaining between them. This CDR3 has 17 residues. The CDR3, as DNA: TGCGCCAGCAGCCAAGATTGGGGCACGGGGGTGAACACTGAAGCTTTCTTT. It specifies CASSQDWGTGVNTEAFF.

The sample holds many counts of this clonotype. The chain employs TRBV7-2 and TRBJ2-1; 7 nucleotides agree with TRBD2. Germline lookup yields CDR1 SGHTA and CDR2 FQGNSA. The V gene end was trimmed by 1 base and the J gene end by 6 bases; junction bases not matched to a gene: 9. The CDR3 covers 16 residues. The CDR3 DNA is TGTGCCAGCAGCTTAGGGGGACTAAGAGCCGGCAATGAGCAGTTCTTC. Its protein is CASSLGGLRAGNEQFF.

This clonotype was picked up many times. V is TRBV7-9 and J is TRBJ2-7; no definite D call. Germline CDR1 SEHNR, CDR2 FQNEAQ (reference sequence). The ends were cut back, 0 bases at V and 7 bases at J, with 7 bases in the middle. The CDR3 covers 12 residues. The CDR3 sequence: CASSLAPLEQYF. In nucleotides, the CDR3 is TGTGCCAGCAGCTTAGCCCCACTGGAGCAGTACTTC. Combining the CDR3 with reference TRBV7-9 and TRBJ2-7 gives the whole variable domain DTGVSQNPRHKITKRGQNVTFRCDPISEHNRLYWYRQTLGQGPEFLTYFQNEAQLEKSRLLSDRFSAERPKGSFSTLEIQRTEQGDSAMYLCASSLAPLEQYFGPGTRLTVT.

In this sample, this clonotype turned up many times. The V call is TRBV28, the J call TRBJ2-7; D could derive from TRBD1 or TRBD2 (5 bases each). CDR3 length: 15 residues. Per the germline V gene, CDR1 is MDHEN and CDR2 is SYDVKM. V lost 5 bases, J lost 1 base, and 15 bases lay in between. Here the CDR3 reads CASSGPAGASYEQYF. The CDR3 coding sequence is TGTGCCAGCAGTGGACCTGCCGGGGCTTCCTACGAGCAGTACTTC.

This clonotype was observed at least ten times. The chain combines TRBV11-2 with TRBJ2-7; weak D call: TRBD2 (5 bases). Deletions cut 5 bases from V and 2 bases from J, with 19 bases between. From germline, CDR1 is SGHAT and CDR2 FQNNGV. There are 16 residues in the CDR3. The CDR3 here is CASSRAGVGYPYEQYF. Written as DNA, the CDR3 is TGTGCCAGCAGCCGGGCGGGTGTAGGGTACCCCTACGAGCAGTACTTC.